The T cell receptor (beta chain) described here comes from a study of blood T cell repertoires in COVID-19. Across the study: COVID-19 samples, acute and convalescent, were from the United States, Italy and Spain. In each case, the material was cDNA or gDNA derived from T cells, B-cell-depleted T cells, or PBMCs.

A remark on this clone: This CDR3 is also generated by other DNA sequences in the sample.

The table came from immunoSEQ multiplex PCR; TCRdb's copy has only in-frame clones and leaves some out. The data contain around 300,000 clones, 85% of them singletons. Trimming cost V 11 bases and J 2 bases; bases outside gene matches: 4. This CDR3 spans 12 amino acids. CDR1 is ENHRY, CDR2 SYGVKD, per germline. The chain is built from TRBV10-3 and TRBJ2-7, with 9 bases matching TRBD1. The TCR comes from a human donor in a cohort sampled during active COVID-19. Sample: peripheral blood. The CDR3: CAARDRAYEQYF. The CDR3 DNA follows: TGTGCCGCCAGGGACAGGGCCTACGAGCAGTACTTC.